This TCR beta chain was identified in a study of blood T cell repertoires in COVID-19. Clones were sequenced by immunoSEQ multiplex PCR, and TCRdb holds only the in-frame ones, with some missing. The table lists around 300,000 clones, just over 85% of them singletons, with about 3% in the top ten. In this sample, this clone turned up once. The sequencing input was peripheral blood. The clonotype was recovered from a woman in her 30s with active or convalescent COVID-19.

The CDR3 sequence is CASSRSAGQETQYF. For the CDR3, the DNA is TGTGCCAGCAGTCGGTCGGCGGGCCAAGAGACCCAGTACTTC. The chain joins TRBV6-2 or TRBV6-3 to TRBJ2-5, with TRBD2 as a possible D gene (5 bases). Germline CDR1 is MNHEY and CDR2 is SVGEGT. The CDR3 loop spans 14 amino acids. V was shortened by 5 bases and J by 1 base, with 11 bases between the two germline ends.